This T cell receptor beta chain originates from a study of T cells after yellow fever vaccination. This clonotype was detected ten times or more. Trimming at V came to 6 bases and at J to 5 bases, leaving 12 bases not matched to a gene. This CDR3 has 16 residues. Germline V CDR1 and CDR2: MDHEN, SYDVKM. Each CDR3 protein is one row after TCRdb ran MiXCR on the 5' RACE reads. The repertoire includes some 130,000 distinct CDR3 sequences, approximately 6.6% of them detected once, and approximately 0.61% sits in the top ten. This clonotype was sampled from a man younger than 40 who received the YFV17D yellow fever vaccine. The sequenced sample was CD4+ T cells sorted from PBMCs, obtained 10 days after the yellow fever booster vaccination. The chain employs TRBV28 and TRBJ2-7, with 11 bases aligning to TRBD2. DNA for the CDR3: TGTGCCAGCAGCTCCTTTAAGGGACTAGCGGCACACGAGCAGTACTTC. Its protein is CASSSFKGLAAHEQYF.